A single T cell receptor beta chain is shown here with its context. This specimen belongs to a study of blood T cell repertoires in COVID-19. Study-level background: COVID-19 samples from acute and convalescent phases originated in the United States, Italy and Spain. From T cells, B-cell-depleted T cells, or PBMCs came the material, which was cDNA or gDNA.

Per the authors' pipeline: The assay estimated nucleated cells by amplifying reference gene primers. This table comes from immunoSEQ multiplex PCR, and its TCRdb copy is limited to in-frame clones, with some not included. For V, J and clone size, that table is used; D and trimming come from the DNA. The profile shows around 140,000 clones, about 86% of them singletons. Sequencing was carried out using peripheral blood. The receptor was isolated from an older woman with acute or convalescent COVID-19.

CDR3 in DNA: TGTGCCAGCAGTTTGGGGGGAATGAACACTGAAGCTTTCTTT. This translates into CASSLGGMNTEAFF. V is TRBV28 and J is TRBJ1-1; D is perhaps TRBD1 (5 bases). Germline-derived CDR1 and CDR2 are MDHEN and SYDVKM. CDR3 length equals 14 residues. Trimming shortened V by 3 bases and J by 0 bases, and 8 bases separated the two germline ends.